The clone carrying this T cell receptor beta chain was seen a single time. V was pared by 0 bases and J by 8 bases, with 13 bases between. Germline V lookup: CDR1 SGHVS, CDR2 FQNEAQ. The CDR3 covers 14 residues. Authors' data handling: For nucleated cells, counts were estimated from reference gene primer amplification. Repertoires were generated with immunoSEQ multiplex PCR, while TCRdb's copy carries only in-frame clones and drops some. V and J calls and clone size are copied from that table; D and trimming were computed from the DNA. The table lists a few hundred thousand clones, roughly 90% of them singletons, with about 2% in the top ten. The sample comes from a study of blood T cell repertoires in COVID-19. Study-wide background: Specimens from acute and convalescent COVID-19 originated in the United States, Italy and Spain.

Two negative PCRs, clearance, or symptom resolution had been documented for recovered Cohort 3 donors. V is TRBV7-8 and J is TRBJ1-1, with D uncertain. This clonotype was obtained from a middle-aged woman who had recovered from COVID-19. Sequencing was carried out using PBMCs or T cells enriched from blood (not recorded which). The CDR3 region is CASSLAEGTTEAFF. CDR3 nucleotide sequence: TGTGCCAGCAGCTTAGCGGAGGGAACAACCGAAGCTTTCTTT.